This record covers a single T cell receptor (beta chain). This entry belongs to a study of blood T cell repertoires in COVID-19. V was pared by 5 bases and J by 0 bases, with 20 bases between. CDR3 size: 18 residues. Germline CDR1 SEHNR, CDR2 FQNEAQ (reference sequence). Assay: immunoSEQ multiplex PCR; the TCRdb copy retains only in-frame clones and omits some. The sample lists around 160,000 clones; 80% to 90% were seen once. Sequences were obtained from peripheral blood. The chain links TRBV7-9 to TRBJ1-3; D remains ambiguous. The sequence came from a man aged 55-75 years with acute or convalescent COVID-19. The CDR3 DNA reads as TGTGCCAGCAGCCCTCAACCGTCGCCACGGGGCTCTGGAAACACCATATATTTT. Its translation is CASSPQPSPRGSGNTIYF.